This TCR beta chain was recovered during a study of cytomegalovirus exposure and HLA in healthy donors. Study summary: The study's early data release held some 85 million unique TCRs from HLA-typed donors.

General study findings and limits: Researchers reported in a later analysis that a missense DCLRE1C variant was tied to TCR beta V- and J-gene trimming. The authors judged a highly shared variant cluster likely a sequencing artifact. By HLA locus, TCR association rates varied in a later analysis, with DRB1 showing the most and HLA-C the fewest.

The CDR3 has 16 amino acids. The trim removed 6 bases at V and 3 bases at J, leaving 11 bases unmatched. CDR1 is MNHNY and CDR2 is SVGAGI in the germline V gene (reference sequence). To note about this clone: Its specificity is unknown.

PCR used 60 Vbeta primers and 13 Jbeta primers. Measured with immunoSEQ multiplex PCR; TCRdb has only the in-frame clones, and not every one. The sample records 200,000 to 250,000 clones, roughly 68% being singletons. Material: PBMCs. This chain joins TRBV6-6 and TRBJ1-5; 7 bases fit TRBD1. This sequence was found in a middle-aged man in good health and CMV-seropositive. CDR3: CASRGPGTELNQPQHF. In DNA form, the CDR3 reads TGTGCCAGCAGGGGACCCGGGACAGAGCTCAATCAGCCCCAGCATTTT.